These 30 T cell receptor beta chains came from one sample sequenced in a study of tumor-infiltrating lymphocytes in primary liver carcinoma. Making TCR beta cDNA involved approximately 480 ng total RNA and a constant-region primer. Amplification in three nested multiplex PCR rounds with slightly modified ARM-PCR gave rise to TCR beta libraries. TRBV1-TRBV30 forward primers and a C-beta reverse primer were used in the first two PCR rounds, which each ran for nine to ten cycles. TCRdb used MiXCR to reprocess the multiplex PCR reads, holding one entry per CDR3 protein. The sample consists of almost 200,000 distinct CDR3 sequences, almost 65% of them appearing once. Out of unsorted whole blood came the blood RNA, and germline DNA was extracted as well. Material: peripheral blood. The receptors stem from a woman aged 55-70 years with primary liver carcinoma and hepatitis B virus infection.

The table lists this clonotype with a few counts. The rearrangement links TRBV6-6 to TRBJ2-5; 7 nucleotides line up with TRBD1. The V and J ends lost 6 bases and 6 bases, in that order; junction bases with no gene match: 16. The germline CDR1 and CDR2 sequences are MNHNY and SVGAGI (reference sequence). The CDR3 totals 16 residues. CDR3 sequence (DNA): TGTGCCAGCAGAATTCAGGGGGTAGGGGGCGGAAAGACCCAGTACTTC. Translated, it gives CASRIQGVGGGKTQYF.

Regarding this clonotype: Mismatch with germline at one junction end may stem from a read error. CDR3 residues: CAGRTGARNQPQHF. In DNA form, the CDR3 reads TGTGCCGGCAGGACAGGGGCTCGCAATCAGCCCCAGCATTTT. The genes are TRBV2 and TRBJ1-5, with TRBD1 identical over 9 bases. The germline CDR1 and CDR2 sequences are SNHLY and FYNNEI. The CDR3 has 14 residues. The whole variable domain, remainder taken from reference TRBV2 and TRBJ1-5, is EPEVTQTPSHQVTQMGQEVILRCVPISNHLYFYWYRQILGQKVEFLVSFYNNEISEKSEIFDDQFSVERPDGSNFTLKIRSTKLEDSAMYFCAGRTGARNQPQHFGDGTRLSIL.

In this sample, this clonotype turned up a few times. The chain carries TRBV2 and TRBJ1-5; D gene unclear. CDR1 is SNHLY, CDR2 FYNNEI, per germline. Trimming removed 0 bases at V and 5 bases at J, with 5 bases between. The CDR3 consists of 13 residues. The CDR3 DNA reads as TGTGCCAGCAGTGAAGCCTCAGATCAGCCCCAGCATTTT. Translating it yields CASSEASDQPQHF.

Details on this clonotype: Since no conserved phenylalanine or tryptophan closes the CDR3, a read error is the likely cause. V gene TRBV19 combines with J gene TRBJ1-6; the match to TRBD1 covers 7 bases. Germline V CDR1 and CDR2: LNHDA, SQIVND (reference sequence). There are 15 residues in the CDR3. CDR3 nucleotides: TGTACCAGTAGTACCACAGGGGCTGCTAATTCACCCCTCCACCTT. Its protein product is CTSSTTGAANSPLHL.

This clonotype was seen more than once but under ten times. A much bigger clone sits one base away, suggesting this may be a read error. The rearrangement links TRBV10-3 to TRBJ1-1, with unresolved D. The germline CDR1 and CDR2 sequences are ENHRY and SYGVKD. This CDR3 spans 12 amino acids. CDR3 sequence (DNA): TGTGCCATCAGTGATAGAAACACTGAAGCTCTCTTT. Translation gives CAISDRNTEALF.

Turning to this clonotype: It may be a read error: a sequence one base away is much more abundant. The genes are TRBV6-2 or TRBV6-3 and TRBJ2-7; D gene uncertain. Looked up from germline, CDR1 is MNHEY and CDR2 is SVGEGT. Deletions cut 6 bases from V and 4 bases from J, with 16 bases between. The CDR3 has 14 residues. DNA of the CDR3: TGTGCCAGCAGATTTATTGACCCGCCGTACGAGCAGTACTTC. Encoded protein: CASRFIDPPYEQYF.

A note on this clonotype: A much larger clone differs by one base, so this may be a read error. The chain has TRBV4-1 and TRBJ1-4; D is unclear. The CDR3 runs 15 residues. The germline V gene encodes CDR1 MGHRA and CDR2 YSYEKL. The CDR3 is CASNQGHSTNEKLFF. CDR3 bases: TGCGCCAGCAACCAAGGTCACTCAACTAATGAAAAACTGTTTTTT.

This clonotype was seen repeatedly, ten times or more. The rearrangement joins TRBV6-2 or TRBV6-3 to TRBJ1-1; a possible D gene is TRBD1 (5 bases). This CDR3 region has 13 residues. V lost 5 bases and J lost 3, with 10 bases in between. The V gene's germline CDR1 is MNHEY and CDR2 SVGEGT. DNA for the CDR3: TGTGCCAGCAGTCTCCGGGACGACACTGAAGCTTTCTTT. It encodes CASSLRDDTEAFF.

As to this clonotype: Just one base apart from a much larger clone, this may be a read error. The chain recombines TRBV11-2 with TRBJ2-5; D is possibly TRBD2 (6 bases). Germline values: CDR1 SGHAT, CDR2 FQNNGV. The CDR3 sequence is 15 residues long. For the CDR3, the DNA is TGCGCCAGCAGCCTACTGGGACTGAGTACGGAGACCCAGTACTTC. Translation: CASSLLGLSTETQYF.

This clonotype was detected a few times. With a much larger clone just one base away, this may be a read error. J is TRBJ1-3 and V is TRBV29-1; no clear D gene. Trimming took off 6 bases at V and 0 bases at J, with 15 bases between the two ends. CDR1 SQVTM and CDR2 ANQGSEA come from the germline V gene. This CDR3 is 15 amino acids long. CDR3 in DNA: TGCAGCGTCCGAATTTCCCTTGACTCTGGAAACACCATATATTTT. Residues: CSVRISLDSGNTIYF.

A word on this clonotype: The junction does not match germline at one end; this may be a read error. The CDR3 nucleotides are TGTGCCAGCAGCCAGGGGCGGCGGTACCAAGATACCCAGTACTTC. Residues: CASSQGRRYQDTQYF. The chain uses TRBV14 and TRBJ2-5; TRBD1 might be the D (5 bases). The CDR3 consists of 15 residues. Looked up from germline, CDR1 is SGHDN and CDR2 is FVKESK.

This clonotype was seen a few times. With a much larger clone just one base away, this may be a read error. Since the CDR3 does not end with the conserved phenylalanine or tryptophan, this likely comes from a read error. The V call is TRBV6-2 or TRBV6-3, the J call TRBJ2-7; possibly TRBD2 for D (5 bases). With 3 bases removed from V and 2 bases from J, the gap between germline ends came to 11 bases. The CDR3 sequence is 14 residues long. The germline V gene has CDR1 MNHEY and CDR2 SVGEGT. CDR3 sequence (DNA): TGTGCCAGCAGTTATCGGAGGTTCACCTACGAGCAGTACTCC. Translation gives CASSYRRFTYEQYS.

This clonotype was seen at least ten times. This chain links TRBV29-1 with TRBJ2-3; D gene ambiguous. Trimming shortened V by 6 bases and J by 0 bases, and 7 bases separated the two germline ends. Germline CDR1 SQVTM, CDR2 ANQGSEA. The CDR3 runs to 12 residues. DNA for the CDR3: TGCAGCGTCGACCCGAGCACAGATACGCAGTATTTT. It specifies CSVDPSTDTQYF.

As regards this clonotype: Just one base apart from a much larger clone, this may be a read error. The chain carries TRBV4-1 and TRBJ2-1, with 10 nucleotides matching TRBD2. V was clipped by 7 bases and J by 6 bases; unmatched bases: 9. Germline V gene data show CDR1 as MGHRA and CDR2 as YSYEKL. The CDR3 runs 15 residues. The chain's CDR3 is CASIRGLAAFNEQFF. CDR3 DNA: TGCGCCAGCATTCGAGGACTAGCGGCCTTCAATGAGCAGTTCTTC.

Details on this clonotype: It is likely a read error, because the conserved phenylalanine at the end of the CDR3 is missing. The chain couples TRBV5-4 to TRBJ2-7; 7 nucleotides line up with TRBD1. CDR1 is SGHNT and CDR2 is YYREEE in the germline V gene (reference sequence). CDR3 length equals 14 residues. CDR3: CASSTGTVPYEQYL. CDR3 in DNA: TGTGCTAGCAGCACCGGGACAGTCCCCTACGAGCAGTACTTA.

This clonotype was found many times. The chain is built from TRBV4-1 and TRBJ2-3; 8 bases agree with TRBD2. Per germline, CDR1 MGHRA and CDR2 YSYEKL. CDR3 length: 15 amino acids. V shed 4 bases and J 2 bases; nucleotides not matched to a gene: 5. The CDR3 nucleotides are TGCGCCAGCAGCCCGTTAGCGGGAACCACAGATACGCAGTATTTT. As protein: CASSPLAGTTDTQYF.

This clonotype was found a few times. V usage is TRBV5-4 and J usage is TRBJ2-7; a possible D gene is TRBD2 (5 bases). V shed 1 base and J shed 4 bases, with 12 bases lying between them. This CDR3 has 14 residues. The germline V gene encodes CDR1 SGHNT and CDR2 YYREEE (reference sequence). The CDR3 DNA reads as TGTGCCAGCAGCTTGCAGGACTCCCTGTACGAGCAGTACTTC. Protein product: CASSLQDSLYEQYF.

The sample holds one count of this clonotype. Given the absence of the conserved phenylalanine or tryptophan at the CDR3 end, a read error is likely. The chain has TRBV18 and TRBJ2-1, with D hard to call. CDR3 length: 15 amino acids. Germline V lookup: CDR1 KGHSH, CDR2 LQKENI. In nucleotides, the CDR3 is TGTGTCAGCTCACCTTCAGTGGGAACCTACAATGAGCAGTTCATC. This encodes CVSSPSVGTYNEQFI.

Points on this clonotype: One base away lies a much larger clone, so this may be a sequencing read error. The chain recombines TRBV28 with TRBJ2-1, with D perhaps matching TRBD2 (5 bases). Germline V lookup: CDR1 MDHEN, CDR2 SYDVKM. The CDR3 contains 16 residues. CDR3 nucleotide sequence: TGTGCCGGCAGTGGAAGGACTCCCGGTGACGGGGATGAGCAGTTCTTC. It encodes CAGSGRTPGDGDEQFF.

Worth noting for this clonotype: The junction departs from germline at one end; a sequencing error may be responsible. The J gene is TRBJ2-1, the V gene TRBV11-3, with TRBD2 as a possible D gene (6 bases). The V gene's germline CDR1 is SGHNT and CDR2 YENEEA. The length of the CDR3 is 19 residues. CDR3 bases: TGTGTCAGCAGCTCCAGTAGGCCTAGTGGACTAAACTCCTACAATGAGCAGTTCTTC. Translation gives CVSSSSRPSGLNSYNEQFF.

This chain uses TRBV28 with TRBJ2-7, with D perhaps matching TRBD2 (6 bases). V was pared by 6 bases and J by 4 bases, with 16 bases between. The germline gives CDR1 MDHEN, CDR2 SYDVKM. This CDR3 spans 14 amino acids. In nucleotides, the CDR3 is TGTGCCAGCAGCTCGGGGGACTTACTATACGAGCAGTACTTC. Translated: CASSSGDLLYEQYF.

The chain combines TRBV4-1 with TRBJ1-1, with D uncertain. Trimming removed 0 bases from V and 1 base from J, with 18 bases in between. Germline CDR1 MGHRA, CDR2 YSYEKL. This CDR3 is 18 amino acids long. DNA of the CDR3: TGCGCCAGCAGCCAAGATGAGCAGCTATTTCGGGGGAACACTGAAGCTTTCTTT. This encodes CASSQDEQLFRGNTEAFF.

Details on this clonotype: Relative to the germline gene, one junction end is altered; a read error may explain this. The rearrangement links TRBV29-1 to TRBJ2-3; D gene uncertain. This CDR3 region has 12 residues. CDR1 and CDR2 (germline): SQVTM, ANQGSEA. The CDR3 region has the DNA TGCAGCGTTGACGTGGGATTAGATATGCAGTATTTT. Protein product: CSVDVGLDMQYF.

This clonotype was counted a single time. V gene TRBV7-8 combines with J gene TRBJ1-5; TRBD1 aligns across 11 bases. The tail of the sequence fits TRBJ2-3 better, so the J call may be wrong. Looked up from germline, CDR1 is SGHVS and CDR2 is FQNEAQ. The CDR3 contains 15 residues. CDR3 residues: CASSSRTGGDQPQYF. For the CDR3, the DNA is TGTGCCAGCAGCTCTCGGACAGGGGGCGATCAGCCCCAGTATTTT.

The table lists this clonotype with many counts. V usage is TRBV6-5 and J usage is TRBJ2-3; D not certain. Looked up from germline, CDR1 is MNHEY and CDR2 is SVGAGI. The CDR3 totals 13 residues. Trimming removed 3 bases from V and 0 bases from J, with 4 bases in between. The CDR3, as DNA: TGTGCCAGCAGTTATGGTAGCACAGATACGCAGTATTTT. Encoded protein: CASSYGSTDTQYF.

As for this clonotype: A read error is possible here, since a much larger clone lies one base away. This chain links TRBV5-8 with TRBJ2-3; no reliable D call. V was clipped by 2 bases and J by 0 bases, with 7 bases between them. Germline assignment: CDR1 SGHTS and CDR2 YDEGEE. This CDR3 spans 14 amino acids. In DNA, the CDR3 is TGTGCCAGCAGCTTTGGCAAGAGCACAGATACGCAGTATTTT. Protein product: CASSFGKSTDTQYF.

A note on this clonotype: It may be a read error: a sequence one base away is much more abundant. The CDR3 DNA follows: TGTGCCAGCAGTCCCCGGCTGAAGACCGGGGAGCTGTTTTTT. Amino acid sequence: CASSPRLKTGELFF. The chain couples TRBV6-5 to TRBJ2-2; the D is unclear. The germline V gene has CDR1 MNHEY and CDR2 SVGAGI. V gave up 5 bases and J gave up 5 bases, with 12 bases separating them. This CDR3 region has 14 residues.

As to this clonotype: A single base separates this from a much larger clone, so it may be a read error. The genes are TRBV10-3 and TRBJ1-6; D call uncertain. The V gene's germline CDR1 is ENHRY and CDR2 SYGVKD. CDR3 length: 14 amino acids. The CDR3: CAIRTGSYNSSLHF. The CDR3 DNA follows: TGTGCCATCAGGACCGGATCCTATAATTCATCCCTCCACTTT.

Worth noting for this clonotype: The junction does not match germline at one end; this may be a read error. V usage is TRBV12-3 or TRBV12-4 and J usage is TRBJ2-1; possibly TRBD1 for D (6 bases). The CDR3 length is 13 residues. The CDR3 reads CASSLGQNNERFF. CDR3 sequence (DNA): TGTGCCAGCAGTCTCGGACAGAACAATGAGCGGTTCTTC.

The CDR3 region is CASSLGKQGVPETQYF. The CDR3 nucleotides read TGTGCCAGCAGCTTAGGTAAACAAGGGGTCCCAGAGACCCAGTACTTC. The chain links TRBV11-2 to TRBJ2-5; D perhaps matches TRBD1 (5 bases). From germline, CDR1 is SGHAT and CDR2 FQNNGV. Trimming took 1 base from V and 4 from J, leaving 16 bases between them. CDR3 size: 16 residues.